The clone carrying this TCR beta chain showed up just a few times. Authors' data handling: From reference gene primer amplification, estimates of nucleated cell counts were derived. Sequencing used immunoSEQ multiplex PCR; TCRdb keeps in-frame clones, though not all of them. V, J and clone size were drawn from that table, and D and trimming were deduced from the DNA. The data show about 400,000 clones, with 85% to 90% seen just once and 1.7% held by the top ten. The data originate from a study of blood T cell repertoires in COVID-19. Participants were aged about 18 to 100 years, lived in 24 US areas, and enrolled virtually. The V gene end was trimmed by 1 base and the J gene end by 3 bases; junction bases not matched to a gene: 3. There are 16 residues in the CDR3. CDR1 SGHAT and CDR2 FQNNGV come from the germline V gene.

The rearrangement joins TRBV11-2 to TRBJ2-3, with TRBD2 matching 11 bases. The TCR originated in a woman aged 25 to 39 who had recovered from COVID-19. Sequenced sample: PBMCs or T cells enriched from blood (not recorded which). CDR3 amino acids: CASSLVAGGRTDTQYF. CDR3 bases: TGTGCCAGCAGCTTAGTAGCGGGGGGGCGGACAGATACGCAGTATTTT.